This T cell receptor (beta chain) was observed in a study of naive and memory T cell subsets. Germline V gene lookup returns CDR1 SGDLS and CDR2 YYNGEE. CDR3 length: 17 amino acids. Trimming removed 0 bases from V and 0 bases from J; junction bases left unmatched: 5. An equimolar mix of two oligonucleotides served as the beta constant-region primer for TRBC1 and TRBC2. From the UMI-ligation and nested PCR reads, TCRdb called clonotypes with MiXCR, one entry per CDR3 protein. The sample has roughly 98,000 distinct CDR3 sequences, 7% to 8% seen once. V gene TRBV9 combines with J gene TRBJ2-3; 9 bases align to TRBD2. Sequencing was done on a sample of central memory CD4+ T cells from blood. The receptor was isolated from a human donor in good health. CDR3 loop: CASSVGAGGFSTDTQYF. CDR3 coding DNA: TGTGCCAGCAGCGTAGGAGCGGGAGGCTTTAGCACAGATACGCAGTATTTT.